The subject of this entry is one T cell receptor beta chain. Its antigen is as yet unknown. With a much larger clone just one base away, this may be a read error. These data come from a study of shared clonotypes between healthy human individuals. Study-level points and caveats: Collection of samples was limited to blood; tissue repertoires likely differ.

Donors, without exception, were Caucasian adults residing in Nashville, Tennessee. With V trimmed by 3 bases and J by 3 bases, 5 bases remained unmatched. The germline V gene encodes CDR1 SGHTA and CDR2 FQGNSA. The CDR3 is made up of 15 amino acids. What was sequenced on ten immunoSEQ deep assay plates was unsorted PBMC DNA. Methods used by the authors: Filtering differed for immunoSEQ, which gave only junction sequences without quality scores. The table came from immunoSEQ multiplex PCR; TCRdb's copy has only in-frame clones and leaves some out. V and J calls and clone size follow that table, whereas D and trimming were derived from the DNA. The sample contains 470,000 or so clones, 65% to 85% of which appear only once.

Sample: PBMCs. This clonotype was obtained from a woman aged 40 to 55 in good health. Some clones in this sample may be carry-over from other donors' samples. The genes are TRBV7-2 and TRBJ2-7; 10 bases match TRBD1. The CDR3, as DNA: TGTGCCAGCAGCTTTCAGGGACAGGGGTGCTACGAGCAGTACTTC. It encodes CASSFQGQGCYEQYF.